Reported below is one T cell receptor beta chain. Ten or more counts support this clonotype. It lacks a known antigen. No much larger clone is present one base from it, and per-base qualities are unavailable. This sample stems from a study of regulatory T cells in long-lasting Graves disease (dated by TCRdb to 2020 to 2022). Background for the entire study: In the newly diagnosed Graves' disease group, patients had been taking antithyroid drugs for less than 3 months. Peripheral blood TCR sequencing and RNA sequencing compared persistent Graves' disease patients with newly diagnosed Graves' disease patients. The study was conducted in China and was registered as a clinical trial. A total of some 33 samples were covered by TCR sequencing, comprising approximately 13 persistent and about 20 newly diagnosed Graves' disease patients.

There are 15 amino acids in the CDR3, from cysteine to phenylalanine inclusive. Only the CDR3 DNA stays, 45 bases, in frame from base 1. CDR1 and CDR2, per the germline V gene (reference sequence), are DFQATT and SNEGSKA. Unmatched junction bases come to 9, with V trimmed by 6 bases and J by 8 bases. The investigation overall reported the following: A larger number of public clonotypes was shared among persistent patients (approximately 2,600) than among newly diagnosed patients (around 880). The small sample size was acknowledged by the authors as a limitation that may reduce accuracy. Compared with newly diagnosed patients, persistent Graves' disease patients had lower TCR Shannon entropy and fewer highly expanded clones, which suggests clonal expansion. Because the primary lesion, thyroid tissue, could not be accessed, the study looked at peripheral blood alone. Preferential use of TRBV28, TRBJ1-2 and TRBJ2-5 was observed in persistent disease, whereas TRBV20-1 and TRBJ2-1 were favored in newly diagnosed disease. Sequencing and analysis were limited to the TCR beta chain.

Receptors were amplified or captured by multiplex PCR. Instrument used: Illumina HiSeq 4000. CDR3 regions were amplified by Arm-PCR with iRepertoire HTBI primers to construct TCR beta libraries. Before sequencing, the PCR products underwent gel purification. The paper's data handling went like this. A total of fewer than 80 TRBV and approximately 15 TRBJ segments were identified across samples and were used for gene usage analysis of CDR3 amino acid clonotypes. COPE and FqMerger were used to merge the filtered high-quality paired reads into contigs. BLAST was used to align contigs to IMGT TRBV, TRBD and TRBJ reference genes, and CDR3 was defined according to IMGT. Highly expanded clones were defined as clonotypes with a frequency above 0.1%. Repertoire diversity was measured by Shannon entropy, and V-J evenness by the Gini coefficient. A clonotype was considered public if more than one individual shared it. The raw public data were reprocessed by TCRdb itself: fastp quality trimming at Q25, MiXCR clonotype calling, in-frame beta chains only. Each entry is one CDR3 protein sequence, shown with its most common DNA and genes. TCRdb's processing, not the study's, gives the V and J calls here. The sample includes 350,000 to 500,000 distinct CDR3 sequences, with 16% observed a single time. The ten largest clones add up to approximately 11% of the sample.

The time point label, read with the paper, signifies: newly diagnosed GD, antithyroid drugs for less than 3 months. For both TCR sequencing and RNA sequencing, RNA was extracted from PBMCs in TRIzol. The diagnosis of Graves' disease followed American Thyroid Association guidelines. Patients were recruited from an endocrinology department in Xi'an, China. From each patient, around 8.3 milliliters of peripheral blood was collected into an EDTA anticoagulant tube. Ficoll Paque Plus density gradient separation was used to isolate PBMCs, and no further T cell sorting was done. An Agilent 2100 Bioanalyzer and agarose gel were used to check RNA quality, and a NanoDrop 2000 was used to measure RNA concentration. This sample was also put to use in a study of T cells in Graves' hyperthyroidism and ophthalmopathy. As the second study states: Graves' hyperthyroidism was defined as stable when no progression to ophthalmopathy occurred over 18 months of follow-up. Hyperthyroidism patients were newly diagnosed, had a disease duration of under 2 months, and were aged 18 to 65 years. Any patient with an uncontrolled infection, another autoimmune disease, pregnancy or lactation was excluded. Diagnoses were based on clinical symptoms, serum thyroxine and TRAb, thyroid ultrasound and orbital computed tomography. For the first round of RT-PCR on the TCR CDR3, the HTBI primer set was used together with the Qiagen OneStep RT-PCR kit. Blood samples also contained most of the expanded thyroid clonotypes (frequency above 0.001), which suggests that blood repertoires may reflect thyroid immune responses. A model built on a 13 V-J signature distinguished ophthalmopathy from stable hyperthyroidism, reaching approximately 89% sensitivity and about 81% specificity in cross-validation and 80%/75% in testing. In validation, the model predicted progression to ophthalmopathy a median of 6.5 months before onset, with approximately 68% sensitivity and 72.22% specificity. A discovery cohort of around 100 patients, about 44 with Graves' ophthalmopathy and 55 to 60 with stable Graves' hyperthyroidism, was used to find distinguishing TCR V-J signatures. An independent validation cohort of fewer than 20 hyperthyroidism patients and 17 patients who later progressed to ophthalmopathy tested prospective prediction of ophthalmopathy. The approximately 90 discovery patients were randomly split 7:3 into training and test sets. In more than 5 Graves' hyperthyroidism patients, the study also compared T-cell repertoires from thyroid tissue with T-cell repertoires from blood. After blood sampling, hyperthyroidism patients were treated with methimazole at a starting dose of 30 mg daily, and ophthalmopathy patients were treated with high-dose intravenous methylprednisolone. Libraries were constructed in a second round of multiplex PCR, after which size selection and purification were carried out. The libraries were sequenced on an Illumina HiSeq2000 using paired-end 100 bp reads. SOAPnuke was used to process the raw data, with reads discarded if the reads contained adapters or uncalled bases, had a mean Phred below 15, or lacked an exact constant-primer or identifier match. COPE v1.2.5 was used to merge high-quality paired reads, and clonotypes were defined as unique nucleotide sequences. Clonotypes were aligned to IMGT TRBV, TRBD and TRBJ reference segments using MiTCR v1.1. Only V-J combinations with frequency above 0.0001, covering approximately 99% of repertoires, were analysed. A TCS score was defined as the ratio of F50 (clonal expansion) to E x V (chaos), with BLOSUM62-based TCRdist applied between CDR3 peptides within each V-J. Welch's t-statistics and random forest reduced just over 500 V-J features to 10 to 15, which were used in a naive Bayes classifier (R e1071). No statistical method was used to fix the sample size in advance, and group allocation was not hidden from the investigators. The paper describes TCR Vbeta CDR3 sequencing of 135 peripheral blood samples, made up of about 40 ophthalmopathy patients, approximately 76 hyperthyroidism patients and 17 progressor patients.

The chain joins TRBV20-1 to TRBJ2-1; TRBD2 aligns with 14 central bases. Specimen: peripheral blood mononuclear cells (PBMCs), collected at new diagnosis, from a patient treated with antithyroid drugs. The receptor comes from a woman aged 25 to 39 with Graves disease. Donor details come from another sample of the same person, matched by shared clones. The CDR3 region has the sequence CSATGTSGRRDEQFF. In nucleotides, the sequence is TGCAGTGCCACCGGGACTAGCGGGAGACGGGATGAGCAGTTCTTC.